Listed below are T cell receptor beta chains from one sample, sequenced in a study of blood T cell repertoires in COVID-19. Profiling relied on immunoSEQ multiplex PCR, and the TCRdb table lists in-frame clones only, not all of them. The sample lists fewer than 100,000 clones, 85% occurring once. The sample was peripheral blood. The receptors originated from a man over 45 with COVID-19, enrolled during active disease. CDR3s include the opening cysteine and the closing phenylalanine or tryptophan. The order of the fields is D gene, CDR3 length, V gene, J gene, clone size, CDR3 protein, CDR3 DNA. The D gene is left open where the match is weak. Not all rows give a size; the values are once, few, many and, for expanded clones, a class.

d_call: NA; cdr3_length: 12; v_call: TRBV10-3; j_call: TRBJ1-2; clone_size: NA; cdr3_aa: CAISEQNYGYTF; cdr3_nt: TGTGCCATCAGTGAACAGAACTATGGCTACACCTTC
d_call: TRBD1; cdr3_length: 16; v_call: TRBV14; j_call: TRBJ2-1; clone_size: once; cdr3_aa: CASSQPGQGALNEQFF; cdr3_nt: TGTGCCAGCAGCCAGCCGGGACAGGGGGCACTGAATGAGCAGTTCTTC
d_call: NA; cdr3_length: 14; v_call: TRBV5-1; j_call: TRBJ1-3; clone_size: once; cdr3_aa: CASSSQGSGNTIYF; cdr3_nt: TGCGCCAGCAGCTCCCAGGGTTCTGGAAACACCATATATTTT
d_call: TRBD1; cdr3_length: 12; v_call: TRBV28; j_call: TRBJ1-4; clone_size: NA; cdr3_aa: CATQGASEKLFF; cdr3_nt: TGTGCCACACAGGGGGCGAGTGAAAAACTGTTTTTT
d_call: TRBD2; cdr3_length: 16; v_call: TRBV11-3; j_call: TRBJ2-2; clone_size: NA; cdr3_aa: CASSTLAGGALGELFF; cdr3_nt: TGTGCCAGCAGCACCCTAGCGGGAGGGGCTTTAGGGGAGCTGTTTTTT
d_call: TRBD1; cdr3_length: 16; v_call: TRBV5-1; j_call: TRBJ2-2; clone_size: NA; cdr3_aa: CASSAPGTGDGGELFF; cdr3_nt: TGCGCCAGCAGCGCTCCTGGGACAGGGGATGGCGGGGAGCTGTTTTTT
d_call: TRBD2; cdr3_length: 16; v_call: TRBV27; j_call: TRBJ2-6; clone_size: NA; cdr3_aa: CASSSGRAMGTNVLTF; cdr3_nt: TGTGCCAGCAGTTCAGGGAGGGCGATGGGGACCAACGTCCTGACTTTC
d_call: NA; cdr3_length: 15; v_call: TRBV3-1/TRBV3-2; j_call: TRBJ1-3; clone_size: NA; cdr3_aa: CASSQEARGGNTIYF; cdr3_nt: TGTGCCAGCAGCCAAGAGGCCCGGGGGGGAAACACCATATATTTT
d_call: TRBD1; cdr3_length: 14; v_call: TRBV28; j_call: TRBJ1-2; clone_size: NA; cdr3_aa: CASIRGGAGYGYTF; cdr3_nt: TGTGCCAGCATCAGAGGGGGCGCGGGCTATGGCTACACCTTC
d_call: TRBD2; cdr3_length: 13; v_call: TRBV6-2/TRBV6-3; j_call: TRBJ2-7; clone_size: NA; cdr3_aa: CASSGGAFYEQYF; cdr3_nt: TGTGCCAGCAGCGGGGGGGCATTCTACGAGCAGTACTTC
d_call: TRBD2; cdr3_length: 14; v_call: TRBV10-3; j_call: TRBJ2-7; clone_size: NA; cdr3_aa: CAISLRGAGGEQYF; cdr3_nt: TGTGCCATCAGCCTCCGTGGAGCGGGAGGCGAGCAGTACTTC
d_call: NA; cdr3_length: 13; v_call: TRBV6-5; j_call: TRBJ2-7; clone_size: once; cdr3_aa: CASSYSKYGEQYF; cdr3_nt: TGTGCCAGCAGTTACTCGAAATACGGCGAGCAGTACTTC
d_call: NA; cdr3_length: 15; v_call: TRBV3-1/TRBV3-2; j_call: TRBJ1-2; clone_size: NA; cdr3_aa: CASSHYSGTVYGYTF; cdr3_nt: TGTGCCAGCAGCCACTACTCAGGGACTGTCTATGGCTACACCTTC
d_call: NA; cdr3_length: 14; v_call: TRBV20-1; j_call: TRBJ2-5; clone_size: NA; cdr3_aa: CSASPTVSTETQYF; cdr3_nt: TGCAGTGCTAGTCCCACCGTCTCGACTGAGACCCAGTACTTC
d_call: TRBD1; cdr3_length: 14; v_call: TRBV25-1; j_call: TRBJ1-6; clone_size: NA; cdr3_aa: CASGDRGHNSPLHF; cdr3_nt: TGTGCCAGCGGGGACAGGGGCCATAATTCACCCCTCCACTTT
d_call: NA; cdr3_length: 15; v_call: TRBV29-1; j_call: TRBJ1-1; clone_size: NA; cdr3_aa: CSVLWGRAGNTEAFF; cdr3_nt: TGCAGCGTCCTATGGGGGCGGGCAGGGAACACTGAAGCTTTCTTT
d_call: TRBD1; cdr3_length: 14; v_call: TRBV28; j_call: TRBJ1-5; clone_size: NA; cdr3_aa: CASSYGQGDQPQHF; cdr3_nt: TGTGCCAGCAGTTATGGACAGGGTGATCAGCCCCAGCATTTT
d_call: NA; cdr3_length: 14; v_call: TRBV24-1; j_call: TRBJ2-1; clone_size: NA; cdr3_aa: CATSERLESAEQFF; cdr3_nt: TGTGCCACCAGTGAGAGGCTAGAATCGGCTGAGCAGTTCTTC
d_call: NA; cdr3_length: 15; v_call: TRBV21-1; j_call: TRBJ2-7; clone_size: NA; cdr3_aa: CASSFPGQGTYEQYF; cdr3_nt: TGTGCCAGCAGCTTCCCGGGACAGGGAACGTACGAGCAGTACTTC
d_call: TRBD1; cdr3_length: 16; v_call: TRBV4-3; j_call: TRBJ2-5; clone_size: NA; cdr3_aa: CASSQTPPGQGETQYF; cdr3_nt: TGCGCCAGCAGCCAAACCCCACCAGGACAGGGGGAGACCCAGTACTTC
d_call: TRBD1; cdr3_length: 17; v_call: TRBV20-1; j_call: TRBJ1-5; clone_size: NA; cdr3_aa: CSASYRDRGNWNQPQHF; cdr3_nt: TGCAGTGCTAGTTACCGGGACAGGGGGAATTGGAATCAGCCCCAGCATTTT
d_call: TRBD2; cdr3_length: 18; v_call: TRBV28; j_call: TRBJ2-3; clone_size: NA; cdr3_aa: CASSLGPSGAPTGDTQYF; cdr3_nt: TGTGCCAGCAGTTTAGGTCCTAGCGGGGCTCCTACTGGAGATACGCAGTATTTT
d_call: NA; cdr3_length: 14; v_call: TRBV7-9; j_call: TRBJ2-1; clone_size: NA; cdr3_aa: CASTQGNSYNEQFF; cdr3_nt: TGTGCCAGCACCCAGGGGAACAGCTACAATGAGCAGTTCTTC
d_call: NA; cdr3_length: 14; v_call: TRBV5-8; j_call: TRBJ1-6; clone_size: NA; cdr3_aa: CASSPGGLNSPLHF; cdr3_nt: TGTGCCAGCAGCCCCGGGGGTCTTAATTCACCCCTCCACTTT
d_call: TRBD2; cdr3_length: 14; v_call: TRBV5-1; j_call: TRBJ2-1; clone_size: NA; cdr3_aa: CASRATGGGREQFF; cdr3_nt: TGCGCCAGCCGCGCTACGGGAGGCGGGAGAGAACAGTTCTTC
d_call: NA; cdr3_length: 12; v_call: TRBV10-3; j_call: TRBJ2-1; clone_size: NA; cdr3_aa: CAISESKGPQFF; cdr3_nt: TGTGCCATCAGTGAGTCAAAGGGGCCCCAGTTCTTC
d_call: TRBD1; cdr3_length: 14; v_call: TRBV5-1; j_call: TRBJ2-2; clone_size: NA; cdr3_aa: CASSYGTGVPALFF; cdr3_nt: TGCGCCAGCAGCTACGGGACAGGCGTGCCCGCGCTGTTTTTT
d_call: NA; cdr3_length: 15; v_call: TRBV19; j_call: TRBJ1-5; clone_size: NA; cdr3_aa: CASSIDRGGNQPQHF; cdr3_nt: TGTGCCAGTAGTATAGATAGGGGAGGGAATCAGCCCCAGCATTTT
d_call: TRBD2; cdr3_length: 15; v_call: TRBV9; j_call: TRBJ2-5; clone_size: NA; cdr3_aa: CASSVGVSGSETQYF; cdr3_nt: TGTGCCAGCAGCGTAGGCGTTAGCGGGAGTGAGACCCAGTACTTC
d_call: TRBD2; cdr3_length: 17; v_call: TRBV5-5; j_call: TRBJ2-3; clone_size: once; cdr3_aa: CASSLEVAGGPVDTQYF; cdr3_nt: TGTGCCAGCAGCTTGGAGGTGGCGGGAGGGCCGGTGGATACGCAGTATTTT
d_call: TRBD2; cdr3_length: 16; v_call: TRBV19; j_call: TRBJ2-5; clone_size: NA; cdr3_aa: CASSMVIGRAGQTQYF; cdr3_nt: TGTGCCAGTAGTATGGTTATCGGGAGGGCCGGACAGACCCAGTACTTC
d_call: TRBD1; cdr3_length: 14; v_call: TRBV6-5; j_call: TRBJ1-1; clone_size: NA; cdr3_aa: CASSGTGGKTEAFF; cdr3_nt: TGTGCCAGCAGCGGGACAGGGGGGAAGACTGAAGCTTTCTTT
d_call: NA; cdr3_length: 12; v_call: TRBV7-6; j_call: TRBJ2-1; clone_size: NA; cdr3_aa: CASSLADNEQFF; cdr3_nt: TGTGCCAGCAGCTTGGCGGACAATGAGCAGTTCTTC
d_call: TRBD2; cdr3_length: 14; v_call: TRBV7-8; j_call: TRBJ2-7; clone_size: NA; cdr3_aa: CASSLASSGYEQYF; cdr3_nt: TGTGCCAGCAGCTTAGCGTCTAGCGGGTACGAGCAGTACTTC
d_call: NA; cdr3_length: 13; v_call: TRBV7-2; j_call: TRBJ1-1; clone_size: NA; cdr3_aa: CASSLFEVAEAFF; cdr3_nt: TGTGCCAGCAGCTTATTTGAGGTGGCTGAAGCTTTCTTT
d_call: NA; cdr3_length: 15; v_call: TRBV24-1; j_call: TRBJ2-2; clone_size: NA; cdr3_aa: CATSDAGGGTGELFF; cdr3_nt: TGTGCCACCAGTGACGCAGGGGGAGGCACCGGGGAGCTGTTTTTT
d_call: NA; cdr3_length: 13; v_call: TRBV29-1; j_call: TRBJ2-7; clone_size: NA; cdr3_aa: CSVASGLSYEQYF; cdr3_nt: TGCAGCGTTGCGAGCGGGTTATCCTACGAGCAGTACTTC
d_call: TRBD1; cdr3_length: 16; v_call: TRBV7-9; j_call: TRBJ1-5; clone_size: NA; cdr3_aa: CASSLGTGGRNQPQHF; cdr3_nt: TGTGCCAGCAGCTTAGGGACAGGCGGCCGCAATCAGCCCCAGCATTTT
d_call: NA; cdr3_length: 12; v_call: TRBV28; j_call: TRBJ1-5; clone_size: NA; cdr3_aa: CASRGTNQPQHF; cdr3_nt: TGTGCCAGCAGGGGCACCAATCAGCCCCAGCATTTT
d_call: TRBD1; cdr3_length: 15; v_call: TRBV5-1; j_call: TRBJ1-4; clone_size: once; cdr3_aa: CASSPAQGEGEKLFF; cdr3_nt: TGCGCCAGCAGCCCCGCACAGGGGGAGGGTGAAAAACTGTTTTTT
d_call: NA; cdr3_length: 16; v_call: TRBV4-3; j_call: TRBJ2-2; clone_size: NA; cdr3_aa: CASSQASDYPTGELFF; cdr3_nt: TGCGCCAGCAGCCAAGCCTCGGACTATCCTACCGGGGAGCTGTTTTTT